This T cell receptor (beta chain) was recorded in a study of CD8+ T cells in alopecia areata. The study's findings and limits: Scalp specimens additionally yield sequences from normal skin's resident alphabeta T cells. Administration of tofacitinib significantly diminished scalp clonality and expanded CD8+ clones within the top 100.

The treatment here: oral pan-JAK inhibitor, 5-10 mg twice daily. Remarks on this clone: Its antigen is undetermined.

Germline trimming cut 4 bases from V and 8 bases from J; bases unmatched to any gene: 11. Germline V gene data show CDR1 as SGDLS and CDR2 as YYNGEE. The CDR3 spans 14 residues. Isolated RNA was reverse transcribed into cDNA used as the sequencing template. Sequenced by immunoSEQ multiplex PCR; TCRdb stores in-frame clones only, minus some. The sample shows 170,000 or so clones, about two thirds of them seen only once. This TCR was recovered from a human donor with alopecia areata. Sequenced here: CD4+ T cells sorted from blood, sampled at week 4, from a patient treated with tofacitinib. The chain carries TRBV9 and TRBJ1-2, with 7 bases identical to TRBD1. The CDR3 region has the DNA TGTGCCAGCAGCTTCAGACAGGGTGATAGCGGCTACACCTTC. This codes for CASSFRQGDSGYTF.